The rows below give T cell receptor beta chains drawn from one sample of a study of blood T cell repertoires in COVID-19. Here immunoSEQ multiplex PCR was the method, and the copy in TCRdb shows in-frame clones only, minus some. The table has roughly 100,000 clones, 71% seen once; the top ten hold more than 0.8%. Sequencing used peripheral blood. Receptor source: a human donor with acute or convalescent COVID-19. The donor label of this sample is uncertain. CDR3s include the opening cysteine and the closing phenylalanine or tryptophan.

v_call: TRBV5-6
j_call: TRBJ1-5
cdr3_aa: CASSLSGAVQPQHF

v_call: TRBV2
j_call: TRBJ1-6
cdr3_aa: CASSETSLLHF

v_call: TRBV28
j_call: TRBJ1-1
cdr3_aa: CASSSGQLRGAFF

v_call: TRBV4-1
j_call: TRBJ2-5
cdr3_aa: CASSQANLGSLQETQYF

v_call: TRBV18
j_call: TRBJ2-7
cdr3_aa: CASSPRGSYEQYF

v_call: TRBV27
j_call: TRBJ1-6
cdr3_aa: CASTKAGERSPLHF

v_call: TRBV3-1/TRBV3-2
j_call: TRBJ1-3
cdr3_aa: CASSPRSGGGNTIYF

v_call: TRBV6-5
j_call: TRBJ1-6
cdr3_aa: CASSQGQHNSPLHF

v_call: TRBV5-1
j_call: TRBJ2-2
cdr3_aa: CASSLAGHPTGELFF

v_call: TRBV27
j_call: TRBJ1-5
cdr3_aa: CASSLHPPVQGNQPQHF

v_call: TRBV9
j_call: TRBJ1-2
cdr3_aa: CASSVLTGDYGYTF

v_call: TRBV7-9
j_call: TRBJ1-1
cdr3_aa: CASSLDMKLTEAFF

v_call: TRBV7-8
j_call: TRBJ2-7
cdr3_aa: CASSLVLDGGYEQYF